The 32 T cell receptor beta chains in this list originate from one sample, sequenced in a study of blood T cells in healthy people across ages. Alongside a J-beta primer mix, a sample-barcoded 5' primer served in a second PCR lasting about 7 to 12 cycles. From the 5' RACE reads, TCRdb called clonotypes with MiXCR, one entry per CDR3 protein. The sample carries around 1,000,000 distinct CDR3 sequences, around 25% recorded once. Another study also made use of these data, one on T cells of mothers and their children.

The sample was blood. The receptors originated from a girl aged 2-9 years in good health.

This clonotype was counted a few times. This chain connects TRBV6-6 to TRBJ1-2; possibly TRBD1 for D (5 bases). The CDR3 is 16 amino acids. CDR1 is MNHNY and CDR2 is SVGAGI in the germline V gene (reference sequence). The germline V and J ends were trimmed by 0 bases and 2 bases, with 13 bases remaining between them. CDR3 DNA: TGTGCCAGCAGTTACTCGAGGCTTCGGGGGAACTATGGCTACACCTTC. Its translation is CASSYSRLRGNYGYTF.

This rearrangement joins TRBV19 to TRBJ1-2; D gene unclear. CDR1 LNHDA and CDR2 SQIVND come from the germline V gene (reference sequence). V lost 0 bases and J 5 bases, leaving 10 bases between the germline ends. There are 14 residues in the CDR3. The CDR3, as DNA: TGTGCCAGTAGTATAGATCTGTCCGAGTATGGCTACACCTTC. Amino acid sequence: CASSIDLSEYGYTF.

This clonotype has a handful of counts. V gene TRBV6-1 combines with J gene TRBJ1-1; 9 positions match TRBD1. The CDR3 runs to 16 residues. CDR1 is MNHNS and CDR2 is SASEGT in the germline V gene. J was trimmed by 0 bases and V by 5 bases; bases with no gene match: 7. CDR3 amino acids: CASSKGQGFMNTEAFF. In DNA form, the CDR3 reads TGTGCCAGCAGTAAAGGACAGGGGTTTATGAACACTGAAGCTTTCTTT.

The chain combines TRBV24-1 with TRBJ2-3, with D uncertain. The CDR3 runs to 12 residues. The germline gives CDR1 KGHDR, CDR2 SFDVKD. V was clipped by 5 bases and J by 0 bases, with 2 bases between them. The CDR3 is CATSGSTDTQYF. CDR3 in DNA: TGTGCCACCAGTGGAAGCACAGATACGCAGTATTTT.

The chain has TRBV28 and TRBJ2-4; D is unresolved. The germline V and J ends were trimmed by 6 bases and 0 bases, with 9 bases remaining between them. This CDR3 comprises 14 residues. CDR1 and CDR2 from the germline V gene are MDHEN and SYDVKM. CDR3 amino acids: CASRRAVAKNIQYF. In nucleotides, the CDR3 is TGTGCCAGCAGAAGGGCGGTAGCCAAAAACATTCAGTACTTC.

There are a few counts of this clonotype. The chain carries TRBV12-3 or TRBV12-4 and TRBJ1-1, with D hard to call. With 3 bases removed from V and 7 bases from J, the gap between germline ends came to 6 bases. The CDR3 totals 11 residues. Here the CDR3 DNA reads TGTGCCAGCAGTTTTAGTGTTGAAGCTTTCTTT. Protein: CASSFSVEAFF.

CDR3 in amino acids: CASRPTDGNYGYTF. The DNA for the CDR3 is TGTGCCAGCAGACCAACCGATGGTAACTATGGCTACACCTTC. The chain is built from TRBV6-5 and TRBJ1-2, with D hard to call. Per the germline V gene, CDR1 is MNHEY and CDR2 is SVGAGI. The CDR3 is 14 amino acids. The V end lost 6 bases, the J end lost 1 base, and 12 bases lay between the germline ends.

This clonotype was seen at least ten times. This CDR3 is CASSIGTVYEQYF. The CDR3 DNA reads TGTGCCAGTAGTATCGGGACAGTTTACGAGCAGTACTTC. This sequence joins TRBV19 and TRBJ2-7, with 7 bases matching TRBD1. The CDR3 has 13 amino acids. J was trimmed by 4 bases and V by 3 bases; bases with no gene match: 3. The germline V gene encodes CDR1 LNHDA and CDR2 SQIVND (reference sequence).

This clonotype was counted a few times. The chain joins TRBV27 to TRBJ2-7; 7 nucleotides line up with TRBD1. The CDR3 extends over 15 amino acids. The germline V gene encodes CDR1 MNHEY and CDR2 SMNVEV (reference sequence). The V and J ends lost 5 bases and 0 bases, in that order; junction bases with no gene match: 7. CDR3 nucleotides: TGTGCCAGCAGTCCACAGACAGGGACCTCCTACGAGCAGTACTTC. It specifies CASSPQTGTSYEQYF.

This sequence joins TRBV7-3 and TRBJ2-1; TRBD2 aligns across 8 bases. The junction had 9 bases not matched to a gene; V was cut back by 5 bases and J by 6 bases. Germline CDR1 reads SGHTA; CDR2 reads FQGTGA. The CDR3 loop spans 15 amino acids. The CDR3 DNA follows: TGTGCCAGCAGCCGGGGGGGTAGCGGGGTCAATGAGCAGTTCTTC. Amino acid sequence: CASSRGGSGVNEQFF.

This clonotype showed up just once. The CDR3 bases are TGTGCCAGCAGTTACTCGCTGGACAGGGGGTACGAGCAGTACTTC. Translated: CASSYSLDRGYEQYF. The chain joins TRBV6-5 to TRBJ2-7; 10 bases line up with TRBD1. The CDR3 has 15 amino acids. The germline CDR1 and CDR2 sequences are MNHEY and SVGAGI. V shed 0 bases and J 4 bases; nucleotides not matched to a gene: 3.

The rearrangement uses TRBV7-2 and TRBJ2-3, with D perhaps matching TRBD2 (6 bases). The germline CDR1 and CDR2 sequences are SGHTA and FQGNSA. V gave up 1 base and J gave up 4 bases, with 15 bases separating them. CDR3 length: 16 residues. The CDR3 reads CASSLEAGGIPDTQYF. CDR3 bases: TGTGCCAGCAGCTTAGAAGCGGGCGGGATACCAGATACGCAGTATTTT.

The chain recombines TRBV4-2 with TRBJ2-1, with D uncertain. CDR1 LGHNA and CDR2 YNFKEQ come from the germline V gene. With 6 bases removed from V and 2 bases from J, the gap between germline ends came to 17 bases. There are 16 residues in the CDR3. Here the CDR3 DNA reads TGTGCCAGCAGTCCAGGTTTCTCCTCGCCCTACAATGAGCAGTTCTTC. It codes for CASSPGFSSPYNEQFF.

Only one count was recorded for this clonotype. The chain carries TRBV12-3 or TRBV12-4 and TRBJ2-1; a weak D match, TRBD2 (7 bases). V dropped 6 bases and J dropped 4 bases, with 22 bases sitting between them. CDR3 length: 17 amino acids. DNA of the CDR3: TGTGCCAGCAGCATAGAAGGGGGGGCTAGCGGATACAATGAGCAGTTCTTC. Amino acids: CASSIEGGASGYNEQFF.

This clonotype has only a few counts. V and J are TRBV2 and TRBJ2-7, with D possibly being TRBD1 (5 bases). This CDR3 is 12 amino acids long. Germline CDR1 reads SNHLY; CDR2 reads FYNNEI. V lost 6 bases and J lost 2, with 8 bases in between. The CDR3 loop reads CASRGHPYEQYF. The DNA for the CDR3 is TGTGCCAGCAGAGGACACCCCTACGAGCAGTACTTC. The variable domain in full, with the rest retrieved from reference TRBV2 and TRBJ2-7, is EPEVTQTPSHQVTQMGQEVILRCVPISNHLYFYWYRQILGQKVEFLVSFYNNEISEKSEIFDDQFSVERPDGSNFTLKIRSTKLEDSAMYFCASRGHPYEQYFGPGTRLTVT.

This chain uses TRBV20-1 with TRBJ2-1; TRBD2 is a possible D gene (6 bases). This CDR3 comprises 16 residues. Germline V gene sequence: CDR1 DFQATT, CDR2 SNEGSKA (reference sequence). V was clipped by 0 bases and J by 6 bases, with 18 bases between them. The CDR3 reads CSARDLELAGANEQFF. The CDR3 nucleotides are TGCAGTGCTAGAGATCTGGAACTAGCCGGGGCCAATGAGCAGTTCTTC.

The CDR3 nucleotides are TGTGCCAGCAGCTTAACGACCGGGGGCGGACGGCAAGAGACCCAGTACTTC. Protein: CASSLTTGGGRQETQYF. J is TRBJ2-5 and V is TRBV7-9; perhaps D is TRBD1 or TRBD2 (6 bases each). Per the germline V gene, CDR1 is SEHNR and CDR2 is FQNEAQ (reference sequence). The V gene lost 2 bases and the J gene lost 2 bases, with 18 bases spanning the gap. This CDR3 spans 17 amino acids.

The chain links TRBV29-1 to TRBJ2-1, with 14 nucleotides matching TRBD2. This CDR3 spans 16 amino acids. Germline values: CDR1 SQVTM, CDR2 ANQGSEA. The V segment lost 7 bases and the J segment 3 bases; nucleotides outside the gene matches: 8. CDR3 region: CSAGGTSGSSYNEQFF. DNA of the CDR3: TGCAGCGCTGGGGGGACTAGCGGGAGTAGCTACAATGAGCAGTTCTTC.

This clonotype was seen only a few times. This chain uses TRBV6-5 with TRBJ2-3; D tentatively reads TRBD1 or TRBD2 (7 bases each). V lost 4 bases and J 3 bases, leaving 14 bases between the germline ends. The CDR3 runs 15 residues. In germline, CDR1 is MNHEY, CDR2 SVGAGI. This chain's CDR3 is CASSSYRGGTDTQYF. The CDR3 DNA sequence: TGTGCCAGCAGTTCTTACAGGGGAGGGACAGATACGCAGTATTTT.

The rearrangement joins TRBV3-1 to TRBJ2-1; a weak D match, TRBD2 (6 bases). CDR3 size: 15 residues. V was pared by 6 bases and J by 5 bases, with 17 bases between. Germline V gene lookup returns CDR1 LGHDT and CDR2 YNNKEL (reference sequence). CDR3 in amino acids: CASSRTSLNDNEQFF. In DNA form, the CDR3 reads TGTGCCAGCAGTCGAACTAGCTTGAACGACAATGAGCAGTTCTTC.

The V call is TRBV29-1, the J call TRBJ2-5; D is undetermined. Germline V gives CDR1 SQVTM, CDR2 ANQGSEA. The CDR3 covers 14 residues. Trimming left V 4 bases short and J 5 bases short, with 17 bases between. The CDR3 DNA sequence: TGCAGCGTTGGCCGGGTGTCTGTGGGGGAGACCCAGTACTTC. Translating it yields CSVGRVSVGETQYF.

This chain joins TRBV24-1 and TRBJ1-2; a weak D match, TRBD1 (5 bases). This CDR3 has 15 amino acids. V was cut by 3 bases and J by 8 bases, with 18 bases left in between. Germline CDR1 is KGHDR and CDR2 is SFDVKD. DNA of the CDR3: TGTGCCACCAGTGATGAACGTCGCGGGGGTCTCGGCTACACCTTC. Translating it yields CATSDERRGGLGYTF.

Here the CDR3 DNA reads TGCGCCAGCAGCCCCGGACAGGGGTCGTCTGCGGGTCAGCCCCAGCATTTT. This encodes CASSPGQGSSAGQPQHF. This sequence joins TRBV5-1 and TRBJ1-5, with TRBD1 identical over 9 bases. V trimming: 4 bases; J trimming: 6 bases; junction bases outside the gene matches: 14. Germline assignment: CDR1 SGHRS and CDR2 YFSETQ. The CDR3 has 17 residues.

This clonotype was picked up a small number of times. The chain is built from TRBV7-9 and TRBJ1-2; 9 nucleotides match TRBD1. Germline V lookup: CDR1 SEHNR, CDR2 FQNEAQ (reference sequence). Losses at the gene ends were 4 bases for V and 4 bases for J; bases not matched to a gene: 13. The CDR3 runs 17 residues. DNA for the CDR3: TGTGCCAGCAGCTGGCCCCGGGACAGGGCGCAAATCTATGGCTACACCTTC. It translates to CASSWPRDRAQIYGYTF.

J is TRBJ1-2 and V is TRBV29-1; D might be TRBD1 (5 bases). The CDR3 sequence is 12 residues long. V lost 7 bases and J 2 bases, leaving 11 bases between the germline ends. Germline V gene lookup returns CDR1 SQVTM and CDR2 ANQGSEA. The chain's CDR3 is CSAEWGNYGYTF. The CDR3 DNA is TGCAGCGCAGAATGGGGGAACTATGGCTACACCTTC.

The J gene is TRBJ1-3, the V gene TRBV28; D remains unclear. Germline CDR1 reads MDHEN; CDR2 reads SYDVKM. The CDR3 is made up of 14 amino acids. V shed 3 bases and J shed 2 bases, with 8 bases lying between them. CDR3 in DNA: TGTGCCAGCAGTTTTCATGGCACTGGAAACACCATATATTTT. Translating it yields CASSFHGTGNTIYF.

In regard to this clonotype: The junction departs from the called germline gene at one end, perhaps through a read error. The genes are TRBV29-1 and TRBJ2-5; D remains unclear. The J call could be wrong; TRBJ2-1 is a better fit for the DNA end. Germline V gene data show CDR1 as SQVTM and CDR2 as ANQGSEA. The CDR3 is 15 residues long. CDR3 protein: CSAQPPNRPYNKQFF. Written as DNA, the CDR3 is TGCAGCGCGCAACCCCCTAATCGACCCTACAATAAGCAGTTCTTC.

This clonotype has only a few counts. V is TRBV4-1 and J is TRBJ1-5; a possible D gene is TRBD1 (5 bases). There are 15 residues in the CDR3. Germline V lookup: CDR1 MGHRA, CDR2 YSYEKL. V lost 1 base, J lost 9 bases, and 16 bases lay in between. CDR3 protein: CASSQGGLSAGPQHF. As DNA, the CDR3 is TGCGCCAGCAGCCAAGGGGGACTCTCCGCGGGGCCCCAGCATTTT.

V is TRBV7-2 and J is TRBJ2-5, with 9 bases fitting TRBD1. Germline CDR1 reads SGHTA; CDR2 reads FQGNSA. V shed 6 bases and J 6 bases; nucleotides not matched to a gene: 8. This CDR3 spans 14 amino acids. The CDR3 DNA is TGTGCCAGCAGTATACAGGGGGCGGAAAAGACCCAGTACTTC. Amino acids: CASSIQGAEKTQYF.

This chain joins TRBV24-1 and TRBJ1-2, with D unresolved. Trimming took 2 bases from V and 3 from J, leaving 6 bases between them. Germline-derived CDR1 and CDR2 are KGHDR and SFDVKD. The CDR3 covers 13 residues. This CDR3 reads CATSDSSDYGYTF. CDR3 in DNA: TGTGCCACCAGTGATTCCAGCGACTATGGCTACACCTTC.

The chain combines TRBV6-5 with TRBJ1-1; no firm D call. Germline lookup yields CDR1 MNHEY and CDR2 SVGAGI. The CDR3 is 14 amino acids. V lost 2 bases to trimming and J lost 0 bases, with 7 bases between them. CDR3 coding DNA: TGTGCCAGCAGTTACAGTCTTATGAACACTGAAGCTTTCTTT. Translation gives CASSYSLMNTEAFF.

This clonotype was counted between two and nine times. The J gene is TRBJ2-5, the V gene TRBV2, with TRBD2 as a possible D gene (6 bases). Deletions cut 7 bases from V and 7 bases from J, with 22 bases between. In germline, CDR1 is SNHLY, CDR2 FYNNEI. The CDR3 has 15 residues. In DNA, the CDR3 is TGTGCCAGCAAGTTTATCGGGAGAGGGACGGGGACCCAGTACTTC. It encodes CASKFIGRGTGTQYF.